These 29 T cell receptor beta chains were all obtained from the same sample, sequenced in a study of blood T cell repertoires in COVID-19. Profiled with immunoSEQ multiplex PCR; TCRdb holds only in-frame clones, not every one. The table records a few hundred thousand clones, around four fifths of them present only once. The specimen sequenced was PBMCs or T cells enriched from blood (not recorded which). All receptors come from a man under 40 with acute COVID-19.

The genes are TRBV6-5 and TRBJ2-1, with D tentatively TRBD1 (5 bases). V dropped 7 bases and J dropped 0 bases, with 13 bases sitting between them. The CDR3 has 15 amino acids. Per the germline V gene, CDR1 is MNHEY and CDR2 is SVGAGI. The CDR3 reads CASTRGTGSYNEQFF. CDR3 DNA: TGTGCCAGCACGAGAGGTACAGGCTCCTACAATGAGCAGTTCTTC.

The chain carries TRBV5-1 and TRBJ2-7, with a weak D call TRBD1 (5 bases). V was trimmed by 4 bases and J by 3 bases, leaving 14 bases between them. In germline, CDR1 is SGHRS, CDR2 YFSETQ. This CDR3 comprises 14 residues. The CDR3 sequence is CASSLNIGHYEQYV. CDR3 coding DNA: TGCGCCAGCAGCCTAAATATCGGACACTACGAGCAGTACGTC.

The chain recombines TRBV7-6 with TRBJ1-4, with TRBD1 identical over 7 bases. CDR1 and CDR2 (germline): SGHVS, FNYEAQ. CDR3 length equals 15 residues. The junction had 12 bases not matched to a gene; V was cut back by 5 bases and J by 9 bases. The CDR3 coding sequence is TGTGCCAGCAGCGGAGGCCGGGACAGCATTAAAAAACTGTTTTTT. It is translated as CASSGGRDSIKKLFF.

The chain carries TRBV27 and TRBJ2-3; D not certain. CDR1 and CDR2 (germline): MNHEY, SMNVEV (reference sequence). The V gene lost 1 base and the J gene lost 2 bases, with 10 bases spanning the gap. The CDR3 loop spans 15 amino acids. DNA for the CDR3: TGTGCCAGCAGTTTATGGCCAGGCGACACAGATACGCAGTATTTT. Its protein is CASSLWPGDTDTQYF.

The chain carries TRBV11-2 and TRBJ2-2; TRBD2 aligns across 8 bases. CDR1 and CDR2 (germline): SGHAT, FQNNGV. With 6 bases clipped from V and 1 base from J, the junction kept 4 bases outside the gene matches. The CDR3 is 15 amino acids. The CDR3 DNA reads as TGTGCCAGCAGACTAGCGGCCCAGAACACCGGGGAGCTGTTTTTT. This codes for CASRLAAQNTGELFF.

The genes are TRBV2 and TRBJ1-1; 8 nucleotides line up with TRBD1. Per germline, CDR1 SNHLY and CDR2 FYNNEI. V lost 10 bases, J lost 4 bases, and 8 bases stayed unmatched. The CDR3 spans 13 residues. This chain's CDR3 is CATLPDRVTEAFF. CDR3 DNA sequence: TGTGCCACCCTCCCGGACAGGGTCACTGAAGCTTTCTTT.

The rearrangement joins TRBV9 to TRBJ2-2; TRBD1 aligns across 7 bases. Germline values: CDR1 SGDLS, CDR2 YYNGEE. With 0 bases clipped from V and 6 bases from J, the junction kept 5 bases outside the gene matches. CDR3 length: 15 residues. As DNA, the CDR3 is TGTGCCAGCAGCGTAGGCAAGGGGGCGGCCGGGGAGCTGTTTTTT. Its translation is CASSVGKGAAGELFF.

The chain joins TRBV2 to TRBJ1-5; D is possibly TRBD1 (6 bases). Trimming left V 3 bases short and J 5 bases short, with 8 bases between. This CDR3 region has 13 residues. Germline V gene lookup returns CDR1 SNHLY and CDR2 FYNNEI. CDR3 amino acids: CASSDRGHQPQHF. The CDR3 DNA reads as TGTGCCAGCAGTGACAGGGGCCATCAGCCCCAGCATTTT.

CDR3 protein: CASSVGGTGQGLNTEAFF. The CDR3 DNA reads TGTGCCAGCAGCGTAGGAGGGACGGGACAGGGGCTCAACACTGAAGCTTTCTTT. The chain combines TRBV9 with TRBJ1-1; 10 nucleotides align to TRBD1. J lost 2 bases, V lost 0 bases, and 10 bases had no gene match. CDR1 SGDLS and CDR2 YYNGEE come from the germline V gene. The CDR3 sequence is 18 residues long.

CDR3 sequence (DNA): TGTGCCAGCAGCCTTAGCGGGAGTTACAATGAGCAGTTCTTC. Translated, it gives CASSLSGSYNEQFF. J is TRBJ2-1 and V is TRBV9; TRBD2 matches at 9 bases. The CDR3 extends over 14 amino acids. Germline CDR1 SGDLS, CDR2 YYNGEE. J gave up 4 bases and V 4 bases, and 3 bases lay outside the gene matches.

This clone turned up a few times. The sample carries other DNA sequences with the same CDR3. This chain joins TRBV27 and TRBJ1-5; tentatively, D is TRBD1 (5 bases). The CDR3 runs 12 residues. Germline V CDR1 and CDR2: MNHEY, SMNVEV (reference sequence). The V and J ends lost 2 bases and 7 bases respectively, with 6 bases between them. Written as DNA, the CDR3 is TGTGCCAGCAGTTTACAGGGACAGCCCCAGCATTTT. Translation gives CASSLQGQPQHF.

The V gene is TRBV4-2, the J gene TRBJ1-1; D not certain. CDR3 length equals 14 residues. Germline-derived CDR1 and CDR2 are LGHNA and YNFKEQ. V lost 2 bases, J lost 5 bases, and 12 bases lay in between. CDR3: CASSQSQFRTEAFF. In DNA, the CDR3 is TGTGCCAGCAGCCAATCTCAATTTCGGACTGAAGCTTTCTTT.

Worth noting for this clone: Because the CDR3's place on the DNA is in doubt, the DNA is left out and the CDR3 is given as listed by TCRdb. This chain uses TRBV27 with TRBJ1-2; the table's TRBD1 call for D was not verified on the DNA. Both ends counted, the CDR3 spans 13 residues. Looked up from germline, CDR1 is MNHEY and CDR2 is SMNVEV (reference sequence). The CDR3 sequence: CASSSSTGQNYTF.

The chain recombines TRBV3-1 (or the pseudogene TRBV3-2) with TRBJ2-4; 7 positions agree with TRBD2. Germline CDR1 LGHDT, CDR2 YNNKEL (reference sequence). This CDR3 has 20 amino acids. Losses at the gene ends were 3 bases for V and 0 bases for J; bases not matched to a gene: 17. The CDR3 DNA reads TGTGCCAGCAGCCACGGGAATCTAACTAGCGCCGCTTCAGCCAAAAACATTCAGTACTTC. Amino acids: CASSHGNLTSAASAKNIQYF.

The rearrangement joins TRBV7-2 to TRBJ2-1, with TRBD1 matching 7 bases. The trim removed 5 bases at V and 9 bases at J, leaving 16 bases unmatched. Germline CDR1 and CDR2: SGHTA and FQGNSA. CDR3 length equals 16 residues. The DNA of the CDR3 is TGTGCCAGCAGCCCGAGGGCAGATAGGGGGCTGGTTGAGCAGTTCTTC. It codes for CASSPRADRGLVEQFF. Full variable domain (remainder filled in from reference TRBV7-2 and TRBJ2-1): GAGVSQSPSNKVTEKGKDVELRCDPISGHTALYWYRQSLGQGLEFLIYFQGNSAPDKSGLPSDRFSAERTGGSVSTLTIQRTQQEDSAVYLCASSPRADRGLVEQFFGPGTRLTVL.

V and J are TRBV27 and TRBJ1-5; D unresolved. The CDR3 sequence is 16 residues long. V was shortened by 2 bases and J by 0 bases, with 11 bases between the two germline ends. Germline V gives CDR1 MNHEY, CDR2 SMNVEV (reference sequence). CDR3 sequence: CASSLMAGNSNQPQHF. The CDR3 DNA follows: TGTGCCAGCAGTTTAATGGCAGGCAATAGCAATCAGCCCCAGCATTTT.

The table lists this clone with many counts. The rearrangement uses TRBV7-8 and TRBJ2-1; 7 bases map to TRBD1. CDR3 size: 18 residues. V shed 1 base and J 0 bases; nucleotides not matched to a gene: 9. Per the germline V gene, CDR1 is SGHVS and CDR2 is FQNEAQ. Here the CDR3 reads CASSLGGTEASSYNEQFF. CDR3 DNA sequence: TGTGCCAGCAGCTTAGGGGGGACAGAAGCGAGCTCCTACAATGAGCAGTTCTTC.

Only one count was recorded for this clone. J is TRBJ1-2 and V is TRBV2; D remains ambiguous. V was shortened by 6 bases and J by 2 bases, with 7 bases between the two germline ends. The CDR3 consists of 12 residues. Germline V gives CDR1 SNHLY, CDR2 FYNNEI. The CDR3 bases are TGTGCCAGCAGCTTAGCAAACTATGGCTACACCTTC. Amino acid sequence: CASSLANYGYTF.

This clone appeared once. V is TRBV15 and J is TRBJ1-4; TRBD1 might be the D (5 bases). Germline CDR1 and CDR2: LNHNV and YYDKDF (reference sequence). V lost 0 bases, J lost 8 bases, and 7 bases lay in between. The CDR3 runs 13 residues. The CDR3 loop is CATSRDQGEKLFF. The CDR3 DNA reads TGTGCCACCAGCAGAGATCAGGGAGAAAAACTGTTTTTT. The variable domain in full, completed from reference TRBV15 and TRBJ1-4, reads DAMVIQNPRYQVTQFGKPVTLSCSQTLNHNVMYWYQQKSSQAPKLLFHYYDKDFNNEADTPDNFQSRRPNTSFCFLDIRSPGLGDTAMYLCATSRDQGEKLFFGSGTQLSVL.

This clone is medium-sized in the sample. This chain joins TRBV7-9 and TRBJ1-2; D uncertain. CDR1 is SEHNR, CDR2 FQNEAQ, per germline (reference sequence). V lost 2 bases, J lost 5 bases, and 15 bases lay in between. CDR3 length: 15 amino acids. The CDR3 loop reads CASSLIPLGGYGYTF. CDR3 bases: TGTGCCAGCAGCTTAATACCCTTGGGAGGGTATGGCTACACCTTC.

The rearrangement joins TRBV20-1 to TRBJ1-1; D might be TRBD1 (6 bases). This CDR3 comprises 11 residues. V was clipped by 3 bases and J by 4 bases, with 6 bases between them. CDR1 is DFQATT and CDR2 is SNEGSKA in the germline V gene (reference sequence). In DNA, the CDR3 is TGCAGTGCTAGGGACAGCACTGAAGCTTTCTTT. Protein sequence: CSARDSTEAFF.

The chain carries TRBV7-3 and TRBJ1-6; D uncertain. CDR3 length equals 13 residues. Germline V lookup: CDR1 SGHTA, CDR2 FQGTGA. With 2 bases removed from V and 7 bases from J, the gap between germline ends came to 6 bases. This CDR3 reads CASSLEGNSPLHF. The CDR3 coding sequence is TGTGCCAGCAGCTTAGAGGGAAATTCACCCCTCCACTTT.

This chain connects TRBV4-2 to TRBJ1-1, with TRBD1 matching over 11 bases. J was trimmed by 5 bases and V by 4 bases; bases with no gene match: 6. The length of the CDR3 is 15 residues. Germline V gene sequence: CDR1 LGHNA, CDR2 YNFKEQ. The CDR3 sequence is CASSPAGTGGTEAFF. CDR3 sequence (DNA): TGTGCCAGCAGCCCCGCCGGGACAGGGGGAACTGAAGCTTTCTTT.

The chain is built from TRBV19 and TRBJ2-2; 12 bases align to TRBD1. Trimming cost V 6 bases and J 6 bases; bases outside gene matches: 8. The CDR3 contains 16 residues. Germline lookup yields CDR1 LNHDA and CDR2 SQIVND (reference sequence). CDR3 nucleotides: TGTGCCAGTAGCAGAGGGACAGGGGGCCCCGCCGGGGAGCTGTTTTTT. Its translation is CASSRGTGGPAGELFF. Supplemented by reference TRBV19 and TRBJ2-2, the full variable domain reads DGGITQSPKYLFRKEGQNVTLSCEQNLNHDAMYWYRQDPGQGLRLIYYSQIVNDFQKGDIAEGYSVSREKKESFPLTVTSAQKNPTAFYLCASSRGTGGPAGELFFGEGSRLTVL.

The chain carries TRBV27 and TRBJ1-6; the D gene is possibly TRBD1 (6 bases). Germline CDR1 MNHEY, CDR2 SMNVEV (reference sequence). The V end lost 4 bases, the J end lost 0 bases, and 16 bases lay between the germline ends. The CDR3 loop spans 18 amino acids. The CDR3 sequence: CASSSGQLLSSYNSPLHF. The CDR3 bases are TGTGCCAGCAGTTCAGGACAGCTCCTGAGCTCCTATAATTCACCCCTCCACTTT.

This chain joins TRBV28 and TRBJ1-2; 8 bases fit TRBD1. The CDR3 has 13 amino acids. CDR1 and CDR2 (germline): MDHEN, SYDVKM. The ends lost 5 bases at V and 6 bases at J; junction bases unmatched: 5. Written as DNA, the CDR3 is TGTGCCAGCAGTCTACAGGGGGGCAATGGCTACACCTTC. It translates to CASSLQGGNGYTF.

The V gene is TRBV5-4, the J gene TRBJ2-3; TRBD1 aligns across 7 bases. There are 15 residues in the CDR3. V lost 4 bases, J lost 4 bases, and 9 bases stayed unmatched. Germline-derived CDR1 and CDR2 are SGHNT and YYREEE (reference sequence). The CDR3 DNA sequence: TGTGCCAGCAGCGCCACGACAGGGAATCCAGATACGCAGTATTTT. It codes for CASSATTGNPDTQYF.

Here the CDR3 DNA reads TGTGCCAGCAGCCATACGACAGGAATTGGTGAAAAACTGTTTTTT. It codes for CASSHTTGIGEKLFF. V is TRBV3-1 (or the pseudogene TRBV3-2) and J is TRBJ1-4; a weak D match, TRBD1 (6 bases). The germline V gene has CDR1 LGHDT and CDR2 YNNKEL (reference sequence). V was trimmed by 3 bases and J by 7 bases, leaving 15 bases between them. This CDR3 region has 15 residues.

This rearrangement joins TRBV5-1 to TRBJ1-1; D is perhaps TRBD1 (6 bases). CDR3 length: 14 residues. Between the trimmed V and J ends, which lost 0 bases and 6 bases, there was a span of 12 bases. CDR1 and CDR2 from the germline V gene are SGHRS and YFSETQ. CDR3 sequence reads: CASSLDTGKAEAFF. CDR3 in DNA: TGCGCCAGCAGCTTGGACACAGGGAAAGCTGAAGCTTTCTTT.